This T cell receptor beta chain was found in a study of T cell changes during pregnancy in multiple sclerosis. Sequenced by immunoSEQ multiplex PCR; TCRdb stores in-frame clones only, minus some. Of more than 40,000 clones listed, 75% to 90% are singletons. V gave up 2 bases and J gave up 6 bases, with 14 bases separating them. This CDR3 contains 14 residues. The germline gives CDR1 SGHDT, CDR2 YYEEEE. The source is a female donor in good health, enrolled as a control in a pregnancy study. Material: peripheral blood, obtained in the first trimester of pregnancy. V is TRBV5-6 and J is TRBJ1-1, with D perhaps TRBD1 (5 bases). The CDR3 sequence is CASSFITTGPEAFF. The CDR3 DNA reads as TGTGCCAGCAGCTTTATTACTACAGGTCCTGAAGCTTTCTTT.